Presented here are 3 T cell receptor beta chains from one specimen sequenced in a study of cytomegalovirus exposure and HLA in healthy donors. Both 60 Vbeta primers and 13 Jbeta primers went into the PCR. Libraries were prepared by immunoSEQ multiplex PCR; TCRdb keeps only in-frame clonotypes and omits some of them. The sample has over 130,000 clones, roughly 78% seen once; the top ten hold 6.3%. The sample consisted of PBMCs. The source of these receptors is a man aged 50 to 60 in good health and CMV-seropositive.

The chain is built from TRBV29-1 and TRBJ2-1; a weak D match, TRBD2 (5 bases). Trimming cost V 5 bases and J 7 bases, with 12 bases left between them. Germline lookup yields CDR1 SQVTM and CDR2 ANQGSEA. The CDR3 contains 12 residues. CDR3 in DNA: TGCAGCGTTCGGGCGGGTTTAAATGAGCAGTTCTTC. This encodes CSVRAGLNEQFF.

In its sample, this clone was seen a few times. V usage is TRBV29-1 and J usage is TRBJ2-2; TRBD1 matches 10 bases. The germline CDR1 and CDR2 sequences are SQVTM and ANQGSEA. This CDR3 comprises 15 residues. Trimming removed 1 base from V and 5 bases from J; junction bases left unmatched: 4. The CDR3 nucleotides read TGCAGCGTTGAAGGGGGGACAGGGGTTACCGGGGAGCTGTTTTTT. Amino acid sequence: CSVEGGTGVTGELFF.

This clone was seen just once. In DNA, the CDR3 is TGTGCCAGCAGTGCCCAGGGTTTCGGCTACGAGCAGTACTTC. The encoded protein is CASSAQGFGYEQYF. J is TRBJ2-7 and V is TRBV6-1, with D maybe TRBD1 (5 bases). Trimming left V 4 bases short and J 3 bases short, with 13 bases between. The CDR3 loop spans 14 amino acids. Per the germline V gene, CDR1 is MNHNS and CDR2 is SASEGT.